Below are 22 T cell receptor beta chains sequenced from a single sample in a study of blood T cell repertoires in COVID-19. Data came from immunoSEQ multiplex PCR; TCRdb stores just in-frame clones and leaves some out. This table has around 180,000 clones, roughly three quarters appearing once. The sequencing sample was made of peripheral blood. The receptors originated from a man aged 55 to 70 with active or convalescent COVID-19.

The chain joins TRBV28 to TRBJ2-2, with TRBD1 as a possible D gene (5 bases). This CDR3 spans 15 amino acids. V was clipped by 2 bases and J by 5 bases, with 12 bases between them. Germline loops: CDR1 MDHEN, CDR2 SYDVKM. The CDR3 sequence is CASSLTQGTTGELFF. The CDR3 coding sequence is TGTGCCAGCAGTTTAACGCAGGGAACAACCGGGGAGCTGTTTTTT.

The chain links TRBV28 to TRBJ2-2, with TRBD2 as a possible D gene (6 bases). V was clipped by 6 bases and J by 0 bases, with 11 bases between them. The germline CDR1 and CDR2 sequences are MDHEN and SYDVKM. The CDR3 length is 15 residues. CDR3 sequence (DNA): TGTGCCAGCAGGGGAGGTTGGGCGAACACCGGGGAGCTGTTTTTT. Its protein is CASRGGWANTGELFF.

The rearrangement links TRBV5-1 to TRBJ2-3, with 10 bases aligning to TRBD2. The J segment lost 6 bases and the V segment lost 0 bases, leaving 4 bases of the junction unmatched. The CDR3 runs 15 residues. Per the germline V gene, CDR1 is SGHRS and CDR2 is YFSETQ. CDR3 bases: TGCGCCAGCAGCTTGGCAGCGGGAGGGCCCGATACGCAGTATTTT. It codes for CASSLAAGGPDTQYF. Filled out from reference TRBV5-1 and TRBJ2-3, the complete variable domain reads KAGVTQTPRYLIKTRGQQVTLSCSPISGHRSVSWYQQTPGQGLQFLFEYFSETQRNKGNFPGRFSGRQFSNSRSEMNVSTLELGDSALYLCASSLAAGGPDTQYFGPGTRLTVL.

This sequence joins TRBV6-6 and TRBJ1-2; maybe TRBD1 (5 bases). The germline CDR1 and CDR2 sequences are MNHNY and SVGAGI (reference sequence). This CDR3 has 14 residues. Trimming stripped 0 bases from V and 2 bases from J, with 7 bases between. The CDR3 coding sequence is TGTGCCAGCAGTTACTCACGGGGGAACTATGGCTACACCTTC. The encoded protein is CASSYSRGNYGYTF.

The chain has TRBV5-1 and TRBJ2-4, with D hard to call. CDR1 and CDR2 from the germline V gene are SGHRS and YFSETQ. V gave up 4 bases and J gave up 0 bases, with 17 bases separating them. CDR3 length equals 17 residues. In nucleotides, the CDR3 is TGCGCCAGCAGCCCCGACACGTCCAATTTAGCCAAAAACATTCAGTACTTC. Translating it yields CASSPDTSNLAKNIQYF.

The gene calls are TRBV11-3 and TRBJ2-7; tentatively, D is TRBD1 (5 bases). The germline V and J ends were trimmed by 3 bases and 6 bases, with 12 bases remaining between them. The V gene's germline CDR1 is SGHNT and CDR2 YENEEA. This CDR3 is built from 13 residues. The CDR3 spells CASSLGRVGEQYF. CDR3 sequence (DNA): TGTGCCAGCAGCTTGGGCAGGGTTGGCGAGCAGTACTTC.

This chain connects TRBV5-1 to TRBJ2-7; tentatively, D is TRBD2 (6 bases). V gave up 1 base and J gave up 7 bases, with 18 bases separating them. This CDR3 is 15 amino acids long. CDR1 SGHRS and CDR2 YFSETQ come from the germline V gene. The CDR3: CASSLQVARAGEQYF. CDR3 DNA: TGCGCCAGCAGCTTGCAAGTAGCCCGGGCGGGGGAGCAGTACTTC.

The gene calls are TRBV7-6 and TRBJ1-1, with TRBD1 identical over 7 bases. With 2 bases clipped from V and 1 base from J, the junction kept 10 bases outside the gene matches. The CDR3 covers 17 residues. Germline lookup yields CDR1 SGHVS and CDR2 FNYEAQ. Here the CDR3 DNA reads TGTGCCAGCAGCTTAAAAACAGGGGAAGCGTCGAACACTGAAGCTTTCTTT. This sequence encodes CASSLKTGEASNTEAFF. Based on the CDR3 plus reference TRBV7-6 and TRBJ1-1, the full variable domain is GAGVSQSPRYKVTKRGQDVALRCDPISGHVSLYWYRQALGQGPEFLTYFNYEAQQDKSGLPNDRFSAERPEGSISTLTIQRTEQRDSAMYRCASSLKTGEASNTEAFFGQGTRLTVV.

This clone showed up just once. This chain connects TRBV29-1 to TRBJ1-2; 8 bases fit TRBD1. The germline CDR1 and CDR2 sequences are SQVTM and ANQGSEA. This CDR3 is 16 amino acids long. After removal of 1 base from V and 4 bases from J, the junction contained 11 bases not matched to a gene. The CDR3 DNA is TGCAGCGTTGAAGGGGAGGGTACCGGACAGGGCTATGGCTACACCTTC. Translating gives CSVEGEGTGQGYGYTF.

This chain uses TRBV19 with TRBJ1-1; D not resolved. This CDR3 has 12 amino acids. Trimming took off 10 bases at V and 3 bases at J, with 12 bases between the two ends. CDR1 LNHDA and CDR2 SQIVND come from the germline V gene (reference sequence). CDR3 amino acids: CATLKSDTEAFF. The CDR3 DNA is TGTGCCACGTTAAAGAGTGACACTGAAGCTTTCTTT.

The chain is built from TRBV4-1 and TRBJ2-7, with 8 bases that match TRBD2. Per the germline V gene, CDR1 is MGHRA and CDR2 is YSYEKL. CDR3 length: 15 residues. J gave up 6 bases and V 7 bases, and 14 bases lay outside the gene matches. CDR3 nucleotides: TGCGCCAGCATTCAAAGCGAGGGCCTAGCGGGCGAGCAGTACTTC. Residues: CASIQSEGLAGEQYF.

This clone showed up just once. The chain couples TRBV5-1 to TRBJ1-1; tentative D call: TRBD1 (5 bases). The CDR3 consists of 16 residues. V was clipped by 0 bases and J by 2 bases, with 14 bases between them. Looked up from germline, CDR1 is SGHRS and CDR2 is YFSETQ. The CDR3 DNA sequence: TGCGCCAGCAGCTTGGAAGTTGCAGGGCTCAACACTGAAGCTTTCTTT. Amino acids: CASSLEVAGLNTEAFF. Complete variable domain (other parts from reference TRBV5-1 and TRBJ1-1): KAGVTQTPRYLIKTRGQQVTLSCSPISGHRSVSWYQQTPGQGLQFLFEYFSETQRNKGNFPGRFSGRQFSNSRSEMNVSTLELGDSALYLCASSLEVAGLNTEAFFGQGTRLTVV.

The V and J genes are TRBV19 and TRBJ2-1; perhaps TRBD2 as D (5 bases). CDR3 length: 14 amino acids. Between the trimmed V and J ends, which lost 10 bases and 4 bases, there was a span of 17 bases. CDR1 is LNHDA and CDR2 is SQIVND in the germline V gene (reference sequence). This chain's CDR3 is CATDRGKGYNEQFF. The CDR3 region has the DNA TGTGCCACCGACCGGGGTAAAGGATACAATGAGCAGTTCTTC. Together with reference TRBV19 and TRBJ2-1, the CDR3 gives the full variable domain: DGGITQSPKYLFRKEGQNVTLSCEQNLNHDAMYWYRQDPGQGLRLIYYSQIVNDFQKGDIAEGYSVSREKKESFPLTVTSAQKNPTAFYLCATDRGKGYNEQFFGPGTRLTVL.

V and J are TRBV5-1 and TRBJ2-5; the match to TRBD1 covers 7 bases. The junction had 9 bases not matched to a gene; V was cut back by 4 bases and J by 3 bases. In germline, CDR1 is SGHRS, CDR2 YFSETQ. CDR3 length equals 15 residues. In nucleotides, the CDR3 is TGCGCCAGCAGCCTAGCAAGGGGGCGGGAAGAGACCCAGTACTTC. Its translation is CASSLARGREETQYF.

The chain combines TRBV2 with TRBJ1-2; D gene uncertain. Germline assignment: CDR1 SNHLY and CDR2 FYNNEI. The CDR3 sequence is 12 residues long. V lost 5 bases, J lost 5 bases, and 9 bases lay in between. The CDR3 here is CASSRLRYGYTF. CDR3 coding DNA: TGTGCCAGCAGTAGACTGCGATATGGCTACACCTTC.

Points on this clone: Distinct nucleotide sequences in the sample also encode this CDR3. The chain has TRBV18 and TRBJ2-5, with 7 bases matching TRBD1. The CDR3 runs to 14 residues. Germline loops: CDR1 KGHSH, CDR2 LQKENI. Losses at the gene ends were 6 bases for V and 0 bases for J; bases not matched to a gene: 4. CDR3 residues: CASSPGTDQETQYF. CDR3 nucleotide sequence: TGTGCCAGCTCCCCCGGGACAGACCAAGAGACCCAGTACTTC. Full variable domain (missing parts from reference TRBV18 and TRBJ2-5): NAGVMQNPRHLVRRRGQEARLRCSPMKGHSHVYWYRQLPEEGLKFMVYLQKENIIDESGMPKERFSAEFPKEGPSILRIQQVVRGDSAAYFCASSPGTDQETQYFGPGTRLLVL.

This rearrangement joins TRBV6-5 to TRBJ2-3; 9 bases fit TRBD2. The CDR3 sequence is 16 residues long. The germline V gene has CDR1 MNHEY and CDR2 SVGAGI. V dropped 0 bases and J dropped 0; count of bases not matched to a gene: 1. The CDR3 sequence: CASSYSSGRSTDTQYF. In DNA, the CDR3 is TGTGCCAGCAGTTACTCTAGCGGGAGAAGCACAGATACGCAGTATTTT.

The rearrangement joins TRBV19 to TRBJ1-4, with D unresolved. This CDR3 is 13 amino acids long. V was clipped by 4 bases and J by 4 bases, with 7 bases between them. Per the germline V gene, CDR1 is LNHDA and CDR2 is SQIVND (reference sequence). The CDR3 DNA is TGTGCCAGTAGTAGAGGGATTAATGAAAAACTGTTTTTT. Translating gives CASSRGINEKLFF.

This clone was seen a handful of times. The chain couples TRBV19 to TRBJ2-1; D not certain. This CDR3 contains 15 residues. Trimming removed 3 bases from V and 6 bases from J, with 15 bases in between. Germline lookup yields CDR1 LNHDA and CDR2 SQIVND (reference sequence). Written as DNA, the CDR3 is TGTGCCAGTAGTATCGATCGGGTTTCTGGCAATGAGCAGTTCTTC. Protein product: CASSIDRVSGNEQFF.

The rearrangement links TRBV28 to TRBJ2-1; 8 bases fit TRBD2. The CDR3 is made up of 16 amino acids. V was pared by 6 bases and J by 0 bases, with 7 bases of the junction left unmatched. Germline V gene data show CDR1 as MDHEN and CDR2 as SYDVKM. CDR3 region: CASSPGGVASYNEQFF. The CDR3, as DNA: TGTGCCAGCAGCCCCGGGGGGGTCGCCTCCTACAATGAGCAGTTCTTC.

The chain carries TRBV7-2 and TRBJ2-3; D gene uncertain. The V and J ends lost 3 bases and 5 bases respectively, with 9 bases between them. CDR1 and CDR2 from the germline V gene are SGHTA and FQGNSA. This CDR3 spans 13 amino acids. CDR3 amino acids: CASSFGRGDTQYF. The DNA for the CDR3 is TGTGCCAGCAGCTTTGGCCGAGGAGATACGCAGTATTTT.

The chain uses TRBV19 and TRBJ1-5; no clear D. Deletions cut 5 bases from V and 4 bases from J, with 6 bases between. The CDR3 has 12 amino acids. Germline V gene sequence: CDR1 LNHDA, CDR2 SQIVND (reference sequence). The CDR3 reads CASSWRNQPQHF. The CDR3 DNA reads TGTGCCAGTAGTTGGAGAAATCAGCCCCAGCATTTT.